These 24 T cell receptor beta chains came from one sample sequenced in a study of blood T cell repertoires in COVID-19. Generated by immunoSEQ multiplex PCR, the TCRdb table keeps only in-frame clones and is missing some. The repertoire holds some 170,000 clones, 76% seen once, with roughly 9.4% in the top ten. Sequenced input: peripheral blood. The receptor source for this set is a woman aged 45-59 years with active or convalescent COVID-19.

The CDR3 here is CASRTPSGNAYEQYF. CDR3 bases: TGTGCCAGCAGAACGCCAAGCGGTAACGCCTACGAGCAGTACTTC. The V call is TRBV28, the J call TRBJ2-7; D possibly corresponds to TRBD2 (5 bases). Germline V gene data show CDR1 as MDHEN and CDR2 as SYDVKM. Trimming cost V 6 bases and J 2 bases, with 17 bases left between them. This CDR3 contains 15 residues.

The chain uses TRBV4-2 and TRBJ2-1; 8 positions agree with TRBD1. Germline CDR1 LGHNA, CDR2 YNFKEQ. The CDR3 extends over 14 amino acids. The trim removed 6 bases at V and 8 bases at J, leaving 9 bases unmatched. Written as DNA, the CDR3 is TGTGCCAGCAGACAAAACCAGGGGGCCGATGAGCAGTTCTTC. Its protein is CASRQNQGADEQFF.

The CDR3 reads CASSLNGGQRVNEQFF. In nucleotides, the CDR3 is TGTGCCAGCAGCTTAAATGGGGGACAGCGCGTCAATGAGCAGTTCTTC. The genes are TRBV7-3 and TRBJ2-1; 7 bases match TRBD1. J lost 6 bases, V lost 1 base, and 9 bases had no gene match. CDR1 and CDR2 (germline): SGHTA, FQGTGA. This CDR3 region has 16 residues.

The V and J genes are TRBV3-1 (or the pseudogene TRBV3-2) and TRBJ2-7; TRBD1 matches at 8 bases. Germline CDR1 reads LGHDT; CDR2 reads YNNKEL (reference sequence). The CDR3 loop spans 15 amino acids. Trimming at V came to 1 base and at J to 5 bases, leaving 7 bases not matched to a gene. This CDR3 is CASSQGTGKDNEQYF. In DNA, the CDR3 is TGTGCCAGCAGCCAAGGGACAGGGAAAGATAACGAGCAGTACTTC.

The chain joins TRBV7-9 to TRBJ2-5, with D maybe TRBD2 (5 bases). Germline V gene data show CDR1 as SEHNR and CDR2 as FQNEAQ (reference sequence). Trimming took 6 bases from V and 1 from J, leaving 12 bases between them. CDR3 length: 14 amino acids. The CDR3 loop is CASRVTSAQETQYF. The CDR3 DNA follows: TGTGCCAGCAGAGTTACTAGTGCCCAAGAGACCCAGTACTTC. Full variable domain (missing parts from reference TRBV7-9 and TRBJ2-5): DTGVSQNPRHKITKRGQNVTFRCDPISEHNRLYWYRQTLGQGPEFLTYFQNEAQLEKSRLLSDRFSAERPKGSFSTLEIQRTEQGDSAMYLCASRVTSAQETQYFGPGTRLLVL.

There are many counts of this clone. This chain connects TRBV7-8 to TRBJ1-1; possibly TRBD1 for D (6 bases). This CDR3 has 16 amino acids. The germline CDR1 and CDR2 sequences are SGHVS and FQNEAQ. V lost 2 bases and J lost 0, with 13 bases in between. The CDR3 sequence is CASSLMGAGMNTEAFF. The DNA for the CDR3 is TGTGCCAGCAGCTTAATGGGGGCAGGCATGAACACTGAAGCTTTCTTT.

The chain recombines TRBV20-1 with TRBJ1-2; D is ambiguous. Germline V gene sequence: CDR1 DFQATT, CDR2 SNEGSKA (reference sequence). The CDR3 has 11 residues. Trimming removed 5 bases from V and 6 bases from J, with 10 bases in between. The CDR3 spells CSARGRNGYTF. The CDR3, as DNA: TGCAGTGCTCGGGGTAGGAATGGCTACACCTTC.

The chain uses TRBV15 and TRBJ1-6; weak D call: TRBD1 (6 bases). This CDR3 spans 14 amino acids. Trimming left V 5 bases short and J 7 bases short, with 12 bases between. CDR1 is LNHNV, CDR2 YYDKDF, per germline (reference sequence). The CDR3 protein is CATSRGGGNSPLHF. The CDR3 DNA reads TGTGCCACCAGCCGGGGAGGGGGGAATTCACCCCTCCACTTT.

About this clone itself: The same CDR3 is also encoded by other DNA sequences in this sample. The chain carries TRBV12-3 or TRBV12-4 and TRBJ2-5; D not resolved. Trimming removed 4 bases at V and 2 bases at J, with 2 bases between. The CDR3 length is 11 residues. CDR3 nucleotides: TGTGCCAGCAGTTCACAAGAGACCCAGTACTTC. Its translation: CASSSQETQYF.

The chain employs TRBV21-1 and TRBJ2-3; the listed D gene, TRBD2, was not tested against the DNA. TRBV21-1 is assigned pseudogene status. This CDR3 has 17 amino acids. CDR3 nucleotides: TGTGCCAGCAGCAAAGGCCAGCGACCGGCTGACGGAGATACGCAGTATTTT. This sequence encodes CASSKGQRPADGDTQYF.

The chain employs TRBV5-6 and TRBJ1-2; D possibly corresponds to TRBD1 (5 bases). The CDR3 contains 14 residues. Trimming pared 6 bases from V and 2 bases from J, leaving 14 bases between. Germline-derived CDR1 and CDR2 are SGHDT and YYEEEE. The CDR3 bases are TGTGCCAGCACCGAGGGACTCGGGAACTATGGCTACACCTTC. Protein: CASTEGLGNYGYTF.

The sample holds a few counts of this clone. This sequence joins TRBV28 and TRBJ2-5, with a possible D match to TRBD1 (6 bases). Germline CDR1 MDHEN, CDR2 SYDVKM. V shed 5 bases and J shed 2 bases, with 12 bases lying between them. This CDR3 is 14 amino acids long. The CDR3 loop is CASSRDNSQETQYF. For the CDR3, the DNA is TGTGCCAGCAGTCGGGACAATTCACAAGAGACCCAGTACTTC.

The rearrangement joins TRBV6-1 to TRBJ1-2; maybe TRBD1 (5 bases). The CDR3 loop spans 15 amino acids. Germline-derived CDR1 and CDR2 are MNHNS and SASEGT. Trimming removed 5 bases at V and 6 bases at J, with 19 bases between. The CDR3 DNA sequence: TGTGCCAGCAGTCAGGTCCGCGGGGCTCTCGATGGCTACACCTTC. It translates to CASSQVRGALDGYTF.

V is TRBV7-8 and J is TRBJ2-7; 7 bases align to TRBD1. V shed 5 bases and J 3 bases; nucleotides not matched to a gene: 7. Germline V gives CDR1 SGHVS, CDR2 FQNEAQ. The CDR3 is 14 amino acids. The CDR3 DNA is TGTGCCAGCAGCCCGAGACAGGGCTTCTACGAGCAGTACTTC. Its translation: CASSPRQGFYEQYF.

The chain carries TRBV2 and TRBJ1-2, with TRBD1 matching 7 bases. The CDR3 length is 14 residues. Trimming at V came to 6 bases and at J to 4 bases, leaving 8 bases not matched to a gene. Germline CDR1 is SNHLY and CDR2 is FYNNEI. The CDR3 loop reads CASSPRGQFYGYTF. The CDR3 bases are TGTGCCAGCAGCCCTCGGGGACAGTTCTATGGCTACACCTTC.

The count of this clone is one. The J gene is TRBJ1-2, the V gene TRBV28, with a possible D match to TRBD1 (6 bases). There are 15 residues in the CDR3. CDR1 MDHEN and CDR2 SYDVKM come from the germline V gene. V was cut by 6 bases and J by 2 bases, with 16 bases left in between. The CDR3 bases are TGTGCCAGCAGAAATCCCATGACAGGAAACTATGGCTACACCTTC. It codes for CASRNPMTGNYGYTF.

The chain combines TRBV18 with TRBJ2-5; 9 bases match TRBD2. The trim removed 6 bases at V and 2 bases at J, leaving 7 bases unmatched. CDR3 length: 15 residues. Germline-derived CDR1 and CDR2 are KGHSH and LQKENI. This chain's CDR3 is CASSSGRSGQETQYF. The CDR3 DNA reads TGTGCCAGCTCTAGCGGGAGAAGTGGGCAAGAGACCCAGTACTTC. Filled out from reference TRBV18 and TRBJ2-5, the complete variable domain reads NAGVMQNPRHLVRRRGQEARLRCSPMKGHSHVYWYRQLPEEGLKFMVYLQKENIIDESGMPKERFSAEFPKEGPSILRIQQVVRGDSAAYFCASSSGRSGQETQYFGPGTRLLVL.

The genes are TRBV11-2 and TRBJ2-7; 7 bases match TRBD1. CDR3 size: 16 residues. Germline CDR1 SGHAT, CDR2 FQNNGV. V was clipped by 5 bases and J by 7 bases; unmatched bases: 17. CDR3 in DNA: TGTGCCAGCAGCCTAGGCTGGGTGGACAGGATGCCTGAGCAGTACTTC. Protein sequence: CASSLGWVDRMPEQYF.

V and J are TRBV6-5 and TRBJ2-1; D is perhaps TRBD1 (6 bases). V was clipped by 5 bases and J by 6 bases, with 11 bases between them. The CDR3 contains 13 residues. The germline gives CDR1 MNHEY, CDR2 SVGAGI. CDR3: CASSPRRGNEQFF. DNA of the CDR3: TGTGCCAGCAGTCCCCGCAGGGGCAATGAGCAGTTCTTC.

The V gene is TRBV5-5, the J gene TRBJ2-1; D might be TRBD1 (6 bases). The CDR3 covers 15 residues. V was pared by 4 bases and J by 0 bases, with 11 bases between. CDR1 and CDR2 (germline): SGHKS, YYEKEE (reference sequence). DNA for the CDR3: TGTGCCAGCAGCCCCGGACAGAGCTCCTACAATGAGCAGTTCTTC. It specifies CASSPGQSSYNEQFF.

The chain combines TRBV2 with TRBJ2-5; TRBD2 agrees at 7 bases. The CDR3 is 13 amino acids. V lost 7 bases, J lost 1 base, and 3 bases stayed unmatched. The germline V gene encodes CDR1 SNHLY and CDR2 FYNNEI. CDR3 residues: CASIRLAQETQYF. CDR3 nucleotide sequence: TGTGCCAGCATCAGACTAGCCCAAGAGACCCAGTACTTC.

The CDR3 DNA reads as TGTGCCAGCAGTGAAAGTCGGGGGGCGGGAGGCTACACCTTC. The encoded protein is CASSESRGAGGYTF. The chain uses TRBV6-1 and TRBJ1-2; tentative D call: TRBD1 (6 bases). V was cut by 2 bases and J by 8 bases, with 15 bases left in between. Germline V gene lookup returns CDR1 MNHNS and CDR2 SASEGT. The CDR3 totals 14 residues.

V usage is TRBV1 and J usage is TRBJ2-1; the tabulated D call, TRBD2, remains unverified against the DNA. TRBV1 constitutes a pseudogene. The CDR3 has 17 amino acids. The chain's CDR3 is CTSSLGRGGATYNEQFF. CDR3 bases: TGCACCAGCAGTTTGGGGCGGGGCGGGGCGACCTACAATGAGCAGTTCTTC.

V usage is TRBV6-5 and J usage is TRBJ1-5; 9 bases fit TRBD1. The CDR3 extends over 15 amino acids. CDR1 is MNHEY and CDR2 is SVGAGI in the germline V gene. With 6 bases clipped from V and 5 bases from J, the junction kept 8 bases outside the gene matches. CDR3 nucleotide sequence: TGTGCCAGCAGGGCCGGGACAGGGCCTGATCAGCCCCAGCATTTT. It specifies CASRAGTGPDQPQHF.